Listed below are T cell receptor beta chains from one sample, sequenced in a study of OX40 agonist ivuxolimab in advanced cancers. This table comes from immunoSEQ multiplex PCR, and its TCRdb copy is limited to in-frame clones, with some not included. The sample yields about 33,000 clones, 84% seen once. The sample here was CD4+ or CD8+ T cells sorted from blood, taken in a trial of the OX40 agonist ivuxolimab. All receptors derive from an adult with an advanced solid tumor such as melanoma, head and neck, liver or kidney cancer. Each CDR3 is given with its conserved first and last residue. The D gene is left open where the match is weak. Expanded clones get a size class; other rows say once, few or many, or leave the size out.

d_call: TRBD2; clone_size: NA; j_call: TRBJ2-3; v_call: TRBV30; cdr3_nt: TGTGCCTGGAGTGTACTAGCGGGGGGCACAGATACGCAGTATTTT; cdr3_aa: CAWSVLAGGTDTQYF
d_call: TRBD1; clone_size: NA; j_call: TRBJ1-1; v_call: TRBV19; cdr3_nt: TGTGCCAGTAACCCAAGGGGGCGCGACACTGAAGCTTTCTTT; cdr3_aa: CASNPRGRDTEAFF
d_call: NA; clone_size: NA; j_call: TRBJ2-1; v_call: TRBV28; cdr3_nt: TGTGCCAGCACTCCCATCCTCGGGGTCAATGAGCAGTTCTTC; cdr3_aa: CASTPILGVNEQFF
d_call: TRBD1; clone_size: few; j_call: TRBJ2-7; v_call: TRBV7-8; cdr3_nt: TGTGCCAGCAGCCAAAAAACCGGGACAGGGTCCTACGAGCAGTACTTC; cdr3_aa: CASSQKTGTGSYEQYF
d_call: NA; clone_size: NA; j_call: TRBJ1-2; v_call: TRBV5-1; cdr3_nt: TGCGCCAGCAGCTTGGCCGGTAGTCTGGGAGACGGCTACACCTTC; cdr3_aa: CASSLAGSLGDGYTF
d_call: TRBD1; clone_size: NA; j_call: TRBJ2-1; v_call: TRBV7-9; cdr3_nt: TGTGCCAGCAGCCGAAGGACAGGGCGTAGTTCCTACAATGAGCAGTTCTTC; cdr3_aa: CASSRRTGRSSYNEQFF
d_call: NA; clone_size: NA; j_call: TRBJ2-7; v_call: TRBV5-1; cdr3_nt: TGCGCCAGCAGCTTGGTATCTAGCAGCTCCTACGAGCAGTACTTC; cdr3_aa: CASSLVSSSSYEQYF
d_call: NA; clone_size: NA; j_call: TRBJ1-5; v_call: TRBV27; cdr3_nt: TGTGCCAGCAGTTCCAACCTGGACAGAAACGTGGGTCAGCCCCAGCATTTT; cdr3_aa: CASSSNLDRNVGQPQHF
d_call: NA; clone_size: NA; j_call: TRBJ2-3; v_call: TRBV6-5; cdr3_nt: TGTGCCAGCAGTTACCGGGGCACAGATACGCAGTATTTT; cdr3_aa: CASSYRGTDTQYF
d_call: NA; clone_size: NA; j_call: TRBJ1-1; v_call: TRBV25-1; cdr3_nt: TGTGCCAGCAGCCTAACAGGGAGATATACTGAAGCTTTCTTT; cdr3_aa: CASSLTGRYTEAFF
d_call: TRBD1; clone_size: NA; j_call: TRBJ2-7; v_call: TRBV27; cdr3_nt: TGTGCCAGCAGTTTATCGTCGACAGGGATCCACGAGCAGTACTTC; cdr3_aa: CASSLSSTGIHEQYF
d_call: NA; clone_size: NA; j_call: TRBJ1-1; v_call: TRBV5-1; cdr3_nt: TGCGCCAGCAGCTTAGGGCAGGGGAGGACTGAAGCTTTCTTT; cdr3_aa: CASSLGQGRTEAFF
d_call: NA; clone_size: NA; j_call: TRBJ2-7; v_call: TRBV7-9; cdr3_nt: TGTGCCAGCAGCCCTGACGGCGCCAGGTACGAGCAGTACTTC; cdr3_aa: CASSPDGARYEQYF
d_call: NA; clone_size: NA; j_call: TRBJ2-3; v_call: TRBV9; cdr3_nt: TGTGCCAGCAGCGTCTACAGCTCAGATACGCAGTATTTT; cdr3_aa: CASSVYSSDTQYF
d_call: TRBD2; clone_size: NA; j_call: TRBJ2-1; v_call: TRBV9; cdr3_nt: TGTGCCAGCAGCGCGGCCCGGGGGGGTCTCTACAATGAGCAGTTCTTC; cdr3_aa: CASSAARGGLYNEQFF
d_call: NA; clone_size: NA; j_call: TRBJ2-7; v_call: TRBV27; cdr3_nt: TGTGCCAGCAGCAGAGTGGGCTACGAGCAGTACTTC; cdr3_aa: CASSRVGYEQYF
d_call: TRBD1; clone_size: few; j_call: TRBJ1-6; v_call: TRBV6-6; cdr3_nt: TGTGCCAGCAGGCATCCGGGACAGAGAAATTCACCCCTCCACTTT; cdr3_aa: CASRHPGQRNSPLHF
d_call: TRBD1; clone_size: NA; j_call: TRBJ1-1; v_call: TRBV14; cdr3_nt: TGTGCCAGCAGCCGGACAGGGGCCACTGAAGCTTTCTTT; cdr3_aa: CASSRTGATEAFF
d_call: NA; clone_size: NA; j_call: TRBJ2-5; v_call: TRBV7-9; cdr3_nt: TGTGCCAGCAGCCAGTCGGGGGGCCTAGAGACCCAGTACTTC; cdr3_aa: CASSQSGGLETQYF
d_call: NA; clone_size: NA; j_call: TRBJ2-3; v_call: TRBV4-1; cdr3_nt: TGCGCCAGCAGTACGGGGAGCACAGATACGCAGTATTTT; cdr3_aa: CASSTGSTDTQYF
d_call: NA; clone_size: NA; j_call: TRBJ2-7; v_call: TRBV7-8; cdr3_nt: TGTGCCAGCAGCTTAGTGAACCCCGTCTACGAGCAGTACTTC; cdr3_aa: CASSLVNPVYEQYF
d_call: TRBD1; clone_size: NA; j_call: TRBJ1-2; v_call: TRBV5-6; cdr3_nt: TGTGCCAGCAGCCCCGGGACAGCCTATGGCTACACCTTC; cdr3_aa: CASSPGTAYGYTF
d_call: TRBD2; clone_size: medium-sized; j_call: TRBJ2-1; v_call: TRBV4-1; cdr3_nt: TGCGCCAGCAGCCCAGGACTAGCGGGAGGTAACAATGAGCAGTTCTTC; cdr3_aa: CASSPGLAGGNNEQFF
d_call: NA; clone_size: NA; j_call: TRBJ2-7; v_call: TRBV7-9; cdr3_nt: TGTGCCAGCAGCTTGGCCCTAGCAACCGAGCAGTACTTC; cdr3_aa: CASSLALATEQYF